These 17 T cell receptor beta chains were sequenced from one sample in a study of T cell changes during pregnancy in multiple sclerosis. Sequencing was performed with immunoSEQ multiplex PCR; in TCRdb, only in-frame clones are kept and a portion is missing. The profile covers fewer than 30,000 clones, with 85% to 90% appearing a single time and roughly 8% taken by the ten largest. The material sequenced was CD8+ T cells from peripheral blood mononuclear cells, taken in the second trimester of pregnancy. The receptors were sampled from a female donor with multiple sclerosis, enrolled in a pregnancy study.

The chain joins TRBV6-1 to TRBJ1-1; no definite D call. Germline values: CDR1 MNHNS, CDR2 SASEGT. The CDR3 is made up of 14 amino acids. Trimming pared 3 bases from V and 4 bases from J, leaving 12 bases between. This CDR3 reads CASSDNRGVTEAFF. CDR3 nucleotides: TGTGCCAGCAGTGACAATAGAGGAGTCACTGAAGCTTTCTTT.

V and J are TRBV6-4 and TRBJ1-6; perhaps TRBD1 as D (5 bases). This CDR3 is 15 amino acids long. The germline CDR1 and CDR2 sequences are MRHNA and SNTAGT. Trimming left V 3 bases short and J 1 base short, with 7 bases between. CDR3 sequence: CASSEEGSYNSPLHF. CDR3 DNA sequence: TGTGCCAGCAGTGAGGAGGGGTCCTATAATTCACCCCTCCACTTT.

The chain couples TRBV27 to TRBJ2-2; 11 nucleotides line up with TRBD1. This CDR3 contains 14 residues. Germline V gene lookup returns CDR1 MNHEY and CDR2 SMNVEV (reference sequence). V was clipped by 7 bases and J by 11 bases; unmatched bases: 9. This CDR3 reads CASTRTGGPQELFF. CDR3 DNA sequence: TGTGCCAGCACCCGGACAGGGGGCCCTCAAGAGCTGTTTTTT.

The gene calls are TRBV5-6 and TRBJ1-5; D is perhaps TRBD1 (6 bases). Germline CDR1 reads SGHDT; CDR2 reads YYEEEE. The CDR3 length is 17 residues. V lost 0 bases, J lost 5 bases, and 18 bases lay in between. The DNA for the CDR3 is TGTGCCAGCAGCTTGGGAGGAGTGGGGACACCTTATCAGCCCCAGCATTTT. Protein sequence: CASSLGGVGTPYQPQHF.

V gene TRBV5-4 combines with J gene TRBJ2-7, with a possible D match to TRBD1 (6 bases). Per the germline V gene, CDR1 is SGHNT and CDR2 is YYREEE (reference sequence). The CDR3 has 15 residues. V gave up 4 bases and J gave up 3 bases, with 17 bases separating them. For the CDR3, the DNA is TGTGCCAGCAGCCCCGGGACAACCCCCCGCTACGAGCAGTACTTC. The encoded protein is CASSPGTTPRYEQYF.

This chain joins TRBV5-1 and TRBJ2-7; D might be TRBD2 (5 bases). The germline gives CDR1 SGHRS, CDR2 YFSETQ. The CDR3 is 15 residues long. V lost 1 base, J lost 4 bases, and 15 bases lay in between. The CDR3 here is CASSLRWGAFYEQYF. CDR3 coding DNA: TGCGCCAGCAGCTTGAGATGGGGAGCGTTTTACGAGCAGTACTTC. Supplemented by reference TRBV5-1 and TRBJ2-7, the full variable domain reads KAGVTQTPRYLIKTRGQQVTLSCSPISGHRSVSWYQQTPGQGLQFLFEYFSETQRNKGNFPGRFSGRQFSNSRSEMNVSTLELGDSALYLCASSLRWGAFYEQYFGPGTRLTVT.

V and J are TRBV28 and TRBJ1-5; D is unresolved. V lost 10 bases to trimming and J lost 2 bases, with 9 bases between them. CDR1 is MDHEN and CDR2 is SYDVKM in the germline V gene. CDR3 size: 12 residues. CDR3: CATEEGNQPQHF. The CDR3 bases are TGTGCCACCGAGGAGGGCAATCAGCCCCAGCATTTT.

V usage is TRBV27 and J usage is TRBJ2-1; 8 bases are a match to TRBD1. With 5 bases clipped from V and 2 bases from J, the junction kept 11 bases outside the gene matches. The CDR3 totals 17 residues. The germline CDR1 and CDR2 sequences are MNHEY and SMNVEV (reference sequence). This CDR3 is CASSPGDRLEAYNEQFF. The CDR3 DNA is TGTGCCAGCAGTCCCGGGGACAGGTTAGAAGCCTACAATGAGCAGTTCTTC.

The rearrangement links TRBV21-1 to TRBJ2-5; the tabulated D call, TRBD1, remains unverified against the DNA. TRBV21-1 is a recognized pseudogene. The CDR3 loop spans 15 amino acids. The CDR3 loop reads CASSNSTGLQETQYF. CDR3 bases: TGTGCCAGCAGCAACTCGACAGGCCTTCAAGAGACCCAGTACTTC.

The J gene is TRBJ2-7, the V gene TRBV11-2; TRBD1 is a possible D gene (5 bases). Germline CDR1 reads SGHAT; CDR2 reads FQNNGV. The CDR3 covers 15 residues. The V end lost 0 bases, the J end lost 2 bases, and 11 bases lay between the germline ends. The CDR3 bases are TGTGCCAGCAGCTTAGAGGTCGACAGAGCCTACGAGCAGTACTTC. Protein: CASSLEVDRAYEQYF.

This rearrangement joins TRBV2 to TRBJ1-2; no reliable D call. The CDR3 consists of 15 residues. Deletions cut 8 bases from V and 3 bases from J, with 19 bases between. Germline V CDR1 and CDR2: SNHLY, FYNNEI. The CDR3 protein is CASAEVFGVDYGYTF. The CDR3 DNA is TGTGCCAGCGCGGAAGTTTTTGGCGTTGACTATGGCTACACCTTC.

The chain is built from TRBV15 and TRBJ2-7; 9 nucleotides match TRBD1. Looked up from germline, CDR1 is LNHNV and CDR2 is YYDKDF (reference sequence). The CDR3 is 15 residues long. After removal of 0 bases from V and 6 bases from J, the junction contained 6 bases not matched to a gene. The CDR3 loop reads CATSRDNRGHVEQYF. CDR3 in DNA: TGTGCCACCAGCAGAGATAACAGGGGGCATGTCGAGCAGTACTTC.

J is TRBJ1-2 and V is TRBV7-6, with 9 bases lining up with TRBD1. The length of the CDR3 is 16 residues. V gave up 4 bases and J gave up 2 bases; unmatched junction bases: 8. From germline, CDR1 is SGHVS and CDR2 FNYEAQ. CDR3 nucleotides: TGTGCCAGCAGCTCGGGACAGGGTGCCGGCAACTATGGCTACACCTTC. It translates to CASSSGQGAGNYGYTF.

In its sample, this clone ranks as medium-sized. V and J are TRBV4-3 and TRBJ1-1, with 11 bases lining up with TRBD1. V shed 0 bases and J 4 bases; nucleotides not matched to a gene: 4. The CDR3 totals 16 residues. Germline V gene sequence: CDR1 LGHNA, CDR2 YSLEER. This chain's CDR3 is CASSQDPGTGGTEAFF. The DNA of the CDR3 is TGCGCCAGCAGCCAAGATCCCGGGACAGGGGGCACTGAAGCTTTCTTT.

This clone was detected only once. V gene TRBV7-9 combines with J gene TRBJ1-1; TRBD1 might be the D (6 bases). V lost 0 bases to trimming and J lost 8 bases, with 7 bases between them. CDR1 and CDR2 (germline): SEHNR, FQNEAQ (reference sequence). The CDR3 length is 12 residues. DNA of the CDR3: TGTGCCAGCAGCTTAGCGGGGACAGAAGCTTTCTTT. Its translation: CASSLAGTEAFF.

V gene TRBV9 combines with J gene TRBJ2-5; 7 nucleotides align to TRBD1. This CDR3 is 13 amino acids long. Trimming removed 4 bases from V and 5 bases from J; junction bases left unmatched: 5. CDR1 SGDLS and CDR2 YYNGEE come from the germline V gene. CDR3 in DNA: TGTGCCAGCAGCCGACAGGGAGAGGAGACCCAGTACTTC. Protein: CASSRQGEETQYF. The full variable domain, completed using reference TRBV9 and TRBJ2-5, is DSGVTQTPKHLITATGQRVTLRCSPRSGDLSVYWYQQSLDQGLQFLIQYYNGEERAKGNILERFSAQQFPDLHSELNLSSLELGDSALYFCASSRQGEETQYFGPGTRLLVL.

The sample holds a few counts of this clone. A read error is possible here, since a much larger clone lies one base away. V and J are TRBV27 and TRBJ2-7, with 12 bases lining up with TRBD1. The CDR3 length is 14 residues. Trimming cost V 5 bases and J 4 bases; bases outside gene matches: 3. Germline loops: CDR1 MNHEY, CDR2 SMNVEV (reference sequence). CDR3 sequence: CASSEGQGAYEQYF. CDR3 in DNA: TGTGCCAGCAGTGAGGGACAGGGGGCGTACGAGCAGTACTTC.